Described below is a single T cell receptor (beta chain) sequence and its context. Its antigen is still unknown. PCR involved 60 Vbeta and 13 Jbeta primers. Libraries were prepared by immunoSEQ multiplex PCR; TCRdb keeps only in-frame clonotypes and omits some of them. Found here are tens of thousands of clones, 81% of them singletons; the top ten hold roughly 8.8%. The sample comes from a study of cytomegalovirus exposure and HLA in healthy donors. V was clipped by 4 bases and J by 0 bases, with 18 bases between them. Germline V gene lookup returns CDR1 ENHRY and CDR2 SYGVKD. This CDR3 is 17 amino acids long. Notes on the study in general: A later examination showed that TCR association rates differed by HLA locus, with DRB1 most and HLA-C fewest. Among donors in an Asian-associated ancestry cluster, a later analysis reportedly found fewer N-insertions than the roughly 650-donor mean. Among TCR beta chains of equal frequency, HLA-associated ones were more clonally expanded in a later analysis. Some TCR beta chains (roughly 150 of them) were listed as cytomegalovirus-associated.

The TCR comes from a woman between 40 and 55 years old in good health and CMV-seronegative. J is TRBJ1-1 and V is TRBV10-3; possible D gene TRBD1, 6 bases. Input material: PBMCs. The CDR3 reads CAISAHRDSDLNTEAFF. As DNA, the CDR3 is TGTGCCATCAGTGCCCACAGGGATTCCGATTTGAACACTGAAGCTTTCTTT.